This TCR beta chain was sequenced in a study of kidney transplant recipient with SARS-CoV-2 infection. This clonotype was observed many times. In germline, CDR1 is LNHDA, CDR2 SQIVND (reference sequence). The ends were cut back, 1 base at V and 0 bases at J, with 13 bases in the middle. The CDR3 runs to 17 residues. MiXCR was run by TCRdb on the reads, yielding one entry per CDR3 protein. The sample lists approximately 250,000 distinct CDR3 sequences; more than 25% were seen once. This TCR derives from a male patient in his thirties who had COVID-19 and was a kidney transplant recipient. Some of the T cells might come from the graft donor. The chain couples TRBV19 to TRBJ1-3; D call uncertain. Sequenced here: a blood sample, sampled at baseline and on day 111 from a kidney transplant recipient. The CDR3 bases are TGTGCCAGTAGTATAGGGTTCCGACTGCTCTCTGGAAACACCATATATTTT. Protein sequence: CASSIGFRLLSGNTIYF.